This T cell receptor (beta chain) is drawn from a study of T cell changes during pregnancy in multiple sclerosis. This CDR3 has 15 amino acids. Germline CDR1 is SGHTA and CDR2 is FQGNSA. Trimming left V 5 bases short and J 7 bases short, with 19 bases between. The method was immunoSEQ multiplex PCR; TCRdb's version includes in-frame clones alone and lacks a portion of them. The sample consists of about 72,000 clones, around 92% of them appearing once. The origin of this receptor is a female donor in good health, enrolled as a control in a pregnancy study. This chain links TRBV7-2 with TRBJ2-3; tentative D call: TRBD2 (7 bases). The specimen was peripheral blood, collected in the third trimester of pregnancy. The CDR3 is CASSGGVGGHYTQYF. The CDR3 nucleotides read TGTGCCAGCAGCGGGGGGGTCGGGGGACACTATACGCAGTATTTT. The full variable domain, completed using reference TRBV7-2 and TRBJ2-3, is GAGVSQSPSNKVTEKGKDVELRCDPISGHTALYWYRQSLGQGLEFLIYFQGNSAPDKSGLPSDRFSAERTGGSVSTLTIQRTQQEDSAVYLCASSGGVGGHYTQYFGPGTRLTVL.